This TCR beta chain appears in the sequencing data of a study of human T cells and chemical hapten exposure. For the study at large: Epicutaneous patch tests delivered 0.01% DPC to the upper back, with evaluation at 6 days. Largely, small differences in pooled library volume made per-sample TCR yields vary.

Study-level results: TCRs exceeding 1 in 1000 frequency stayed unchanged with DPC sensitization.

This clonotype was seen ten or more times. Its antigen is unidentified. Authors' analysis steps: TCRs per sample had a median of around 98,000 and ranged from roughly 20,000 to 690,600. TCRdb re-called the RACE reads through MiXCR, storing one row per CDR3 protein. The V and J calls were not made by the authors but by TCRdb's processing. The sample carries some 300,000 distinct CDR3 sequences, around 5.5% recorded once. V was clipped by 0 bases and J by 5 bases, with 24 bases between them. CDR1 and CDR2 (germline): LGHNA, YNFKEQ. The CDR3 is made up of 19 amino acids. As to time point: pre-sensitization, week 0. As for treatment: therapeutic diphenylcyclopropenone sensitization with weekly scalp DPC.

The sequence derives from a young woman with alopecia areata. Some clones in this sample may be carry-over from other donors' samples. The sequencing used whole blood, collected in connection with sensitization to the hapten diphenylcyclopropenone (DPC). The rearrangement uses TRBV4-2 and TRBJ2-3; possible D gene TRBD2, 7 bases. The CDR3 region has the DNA TGTGCCAGCAGCCAAGATCAGCTGATTAGGGGGGGGCCTGAAGATACGCAGTATTTT. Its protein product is CASSQDQLIRGGPEDTQYF.